The rows below give T cell receptor beta chains drawn from one sample of a study of cytomegalovirus exposure and HLA in healthy donors. Here immunoSEQ multiplex PCR was the method, and the copy in TCRdb shows in-frame clones only, minus some. The sample consists of fewer than 120,000 clones, roughly 90% of them appearing once. Sequencing was carried out using PBMCs. The receptors shown here come from a woman aged 25 to 45 in good health and CMV-seropositive. Each CDR3 is given with its conserved first and last residue. D genes are given only for firm matches. Only some rows state a clone size, as once, few, many or a class for expanded clones.

V gene	clone size	J gene	D gene	CDR3 protein	CDR3 DNA
TRBV30	.	TRBJ2-7	.	CAWSLQGRAYEQYF	TGTGCCTGGAGTTTACAGGGAAGGGCCTACGAGCAGTACTTC
TRBV5-4	once	TRBJ2-1	TRBD2	CASSSPGTSGSIEQFF	TGTGCCAGCAGCTCCCCCGGGACTAGCGGGAGTATTGAGCAGTTCTTC
TRBV7-2	.	TRBJ2-7	TRBD2	CASSTKPLAGGHYEQYF	TGTGCCAGCAGCACAAAGCCGCTAGCGGGGGGCCACTACGAGCAGTACTTC
TRBV7-2	.	TRBJ2-7	TRBD2	CASSFGSGSSYEQYF	TGTGCCAGCAGCTTCGGTAGCGGGAGCTCCTACGAGCAGTACTTC
TRBV5-6	.	TRBJ1-1	.	CASSFSQAEAFF	TGTGCCAGCAGCTTTTCCCAGGCTGAAGCTTTCTTT
TRBV29-1	.	TRBJ2-3	TRBD1	CSVEKRDRNTDTQYF	TGCAGCGTTGAAAAAAGGGACAGGAACACAGATACGCAGTATTTT
TRBV10-2	few	TRBJ2-7	TRBD1	CASSGDRGQGEQYF	TGCGCCAGCAGCGGGGACAGGGGGCAGGGCGAGCAGTACTTC
TRBV7-9	.	TRBJ2-6	.	CASSLYPGSGANVLTF	TGTGCCAGCAGCTTGTACCCCGGCTCTGGGGCCAACGTCCTGACTTTC
TRBV9	.	TRBJ2-7	TRBD2	CASSAGLAGAKSYEQYF	TGTGCCAGCAGCGCGGGACTAGCGGGGGCCAAATCCTACGAGCAGTACTTC
TRBV4-3	.	TRBJ1-4	.	CASSQDSFMDSNEKLFF	TGCGCCAGCAGCCAAGATAGTTTCATGGACAGTAATGAAAAACTGTTTTTT
TRBV10-3	.	TRBJ2-2	.	CAISSRDGELFF	TGTGCCATCAGTAGCAGGGACGGGGAGCTGTTTTTT
TRBV4-3	.	TRBJ2-4	TRBD1	CASSQGTGAKNIQYF	TGCGCCAGCAGCCAAGGGACAGGCGCCAAAAACATTCAGTACTTC
TRBV29-1	.	TRBJ2-2	.	CSVRKTGRSELFF	TGCAGCGTACGGAAGACGGGTCGATCGGAGCTGTTTTTT
TRBV28	.	TRBJ1-5	.	CASSPGSAWQPQHF	TGTGCCAGCAGCCCGGGATCAGCGTGGCAGCCCCAGCATTTT
TRBV5-4	.	TRBJ1-2	TRBD1	CASSLPDRGEYGYTF	TGTGCCAGCAGCTTACCCGACAGGGGGGAGTATGGCTACACCTTC
TRBV25-1	.	TRBJ2-7	TRBD2	CASSEASGTYEQYF	TGTGCCAGCAGTGAGGCTAGCGGGACCTACGAGCAGTACTTC
TRBV6-5	.	TRBJ2-1	TRBD2	CATSAGRAYNEQFF	TGTGCCACCTCGGCCGGGAGGGCCTACAATGAGCAGTTCTTC
TRBV11-3	.	TRBJ2-3	.	CASSLEAEDTQYF	TGTGCCAGCAGCTTAGAGGCAGAAGATACGCAGTATTTT
TRBV2	.	TRBJ1-1	.	CASRPRVSTEAFF	TGTGCCAGCAGGCCCAGGGTTAGCACTGAAGCTTTCTTT
TRBV30	.	TRBJ2-2	TRBD1	CAWSPSRTGNTGELFF	TGTGCCTGGAGCCCTTCCCGGACAGGGAACACCGGGGAGCTGTTTTTT
TRBV7-3	.	TRBJ1-2	.	CASSLTERGNGDGYTF	TGTGCCAGCAGCTTAACCGAACGGGGGAACGGGGATGGCTACACCTTC
TRBV19	once	TRBJ2-7	TRBD2	CASSISGGDGYEQYF	TGTGCCAGTAGTATTAGCGGGGGGGACGGCTACGAGCAGTACTTC
TRBV4-3	.	TRBJ2-2	.	CASSQGRPESNTGELFF	TGCGCCAGCAGCCAAGGGAGGCCCGAGTCGAACACCGGGGAGCTGTTTTTT
TRBV5-4	.	TRBJ1-4	.	CASSLDPGAGGEKLFF	TGTGCCAGCAGCTTGGACCCAGGGGCGGGTGGTGAAAAACTGTTTTTT
TRBV28	.	TRBJ1-1	TRBD1	CASSRPGQGMNTEAFF	TGTGCCAGCAGTCGTCCGGGACAGGGGATGAACACTGAAGCTTTCTTT
TRBV5-1	.	TRBJ2-2	.	CASTGGVAANTGELFF	TGCGCCAGCACTGGAGGAGTAGCGGCGAACACCGGGGAGCTGTTTTTT
TRBV28	.	TRBJ2-1	.	CASSTLAYVGFF	TGTGCCAGCAGCACTCTAGCTTACGTCGGGTTCTTC
TRBV7-7	.	TRBJ1-5	.	CASSLSANQPQHF	TGTGCCAGCAGCTTAAGCGCCAATCAGCCCCAGCATTTT
TRBV5-6	.	TRBJ1-2	TRBD1	CASSLGDRGGYTF	TGTGCCAGCAGCTTGGGGGACAGGGGAGGCTACACCTTC
TRBV7-6	.	TRBJ2-7	TRBD1	CASSTGQGYEQYF	TGTGCCAGCAGCACGGGACAGGGGTACGAGCAGTACTTC
TRBV6-1	.	TRBJ2-7	.	CASSRGDYEQYF	TGTGCCAGCAGCAGGGGGGACTACGAGCAGTACTTC
TRBV18	.	TRBJ2-7	.	CASSPPARSTYEQYF	TGTGCCAGCTCACCACCTGCGCGTTCCACCTACGAGCAGTACTTC
TRBV28	.	TRBJ1-1	.	CASSSPIGAAGDTEAFF	TGTGCCAGCAGTTCCCCGATAGGGGCAGCGGGGGACACTGAAGCTTTCTTT
TRBV29-1	many	TRBJ2-5	TRBD1	CSVDEDRGRSETQYF	TGCAGCGTTGACGAGGACAGGGGGCGCAGTGAGACCCAGTACTTC
TRBV5-4	.	TRBJ1-2	.	CASSSDSVYGYTF	TGTGCCAGCAGCTCGGACAGCGTCTATGGCTACACCTTC
TRBV18	.	TRBJ1-4	.	CASSPQGTNEKLFF	TGTGCCAGCTCACCGCAGGGCACTAATGAAAAACTGTTTTTT
TRBV7-7	.	TRBJ1-5	.	CASSRTGTRDSNQPQHF	TGTGCCAGCAGCCGCACCGGGACAAGGGATAGCAATCAGCCCCAGCATTTT
TRBV6-1	.	TRBJ1-2	.	CASSDSPGRRHGYTF	TGTGCCAGCAGTGACTCTCCTGGCCGGAGGCATGGCTACACCTTC
TRBV5-1	.	TRBJ2-7	TRBD2	CASRRLAELSYEQYF	TGCGCCAGTAGGCGGCTAGCGGAACTTTCCTACGAGCAGTACTTC
TRBV6-5	.	TRBJ1-1	.	CASNPLGQPDAFF	TGTGCCAGCAACCCACTCGGACAGCCGGATGCTTTCTTT
TRBV5-1	.	TRBJ2-7	TRBD1	CANQGARSYEQYF	TGCGCCAACCAGGGGGCGCGCTCCTACGAGCAGTACTTC
TRBV15	.	TRBJ2-1	.	CATSRDRQVNEQFF	TGTGCCACCAGCAGAGATCGGCAGGTCAATGAGCAGTTCTTC
TRBV7-2	.	TRBJ1-6	.	CASSLSSYNSPLHF	TGTGCCAGCAGCCTTAGCTCCTATAATTCACCCCTCCACTTT
TRBV5-6	.	TRBJ2-3	TRBD1	CASSRFRTGLSTDTQYF	TGTGCCAGCAGCCGATTCCGGACAGGTCTTAGCACAGATACGCAGTATTTT
TRBV29-1	.	TRBJ1-2	.	CSVARQRVNYGYTF	TGCAGCGTCGCGCGTCAGAGGGTGAACTATGGCTACACCTTC
TRBV2	.	TRBJ1-1	.	CASTFRRGDNTEAFF	TGTGCCAGCACTTTTCGGAGGGGCGATAACACTGAAGCTTTCTTT
TRBV2	.	TRBJ2-2	.	CASSDPYGSTGELFF	TGTGCCAGCAGTGACCCATACGGTAGCACCGGGGAGCTGTTTTTT
TRBV6-5	once	TRBJ2-5	.	CASSRGWGETQYF	TGTGCCAGCAGCCGGGGGTGGGGAGAGACCCAGTACTTC
TRBV6-6	.	TRBJ2-2	.	CASSSKRVAVAGELFF	TGTGCCAGCAGTTCAAAAAGAGTGGCGGTGGCCGGGGAGCTGTTTTTT
TRBV30	once	TRBJ2-1	TRBD2	CARLAGRDEQFF	TGTGCCCGGCTAGCGGGAAGGGATGAGCAGTTCTTC
TRBV2	.	TRBJ2-7	TRBD1	CASRTGGRYEQYF	TGTGCCAGCAGGACAGGGGGTCGGTACGAGCAGTACTTC